This TCR beta chain was recorded in a study of shared clonotypes between healthy human individuals. On this clone itself: The antigen remains unidentified.

Terminally differentiated effector memory CD45RA+ cells were excluded by CCR7 positive selection of CD45RO-negative cells. Sequencing used immunoSEQ multiplex PCR; TCRdb keeps in-frame clones, though not all of them. The table lists about 2.1 million clones, about 92% of them singletons. The CDR3 runs 13 residues. In germline, CDR1 is SGHDN, CDR2 FVKESK. Deletions cut 3 bases from V and 5 bases from J, with 10 bases between. Study observations and caveats: Exclusively blood specimens were collected; tissue repertoires likely differ.

The rearrangement links TRBV14 to TRBJ1-1; D is undetermined. The origin of this receptor is a man younger than 30 in good health. Some clones in this sample may be carry-over from other donors' samples. The sample was naive CD8+ T cells from PBMCs. The DNA for the CDR3 is TGTGCCAGCAGCCATGGACGCAAAACTGAAGCTTTCTTT. Translating gives CASSHGRKTEAFF. The variable domain in full, completed from reference TRBV14 and TRBJ1-1, reads EAGVTQFPSHSVIEKGQTVTLRCDPISGHDNLYWYRRVMGKEIKFLLHFVKESKQDESGMPNNRFLAERTGGTYSTLKVQPAELEDSGVYFCASSHGRKTEAFFGQGTRLTVV.